The T cell receptor (beta chain) under discussion was sequenced for a study of cytomegalovirus exposure and HLA in healthy donors (dated by TCRdb to about 2017). With regard to the full study: According to an earlier analysis of a few hundred of the donors, 200 million or so T cells yielded 90 million to 130 million unique TCR beta sequences and approximately 300 Gb of sequence data. An early release that covered about 600 HLA-typed donors contained about 290 gigabases of sequencing data and about 93 million unique TCR sequences. The genetic ancestry cluster associated with self-reported Caucasian donors included about four fifths of the 350 to 500 genotyped donors. The study was designed to test whether signatures of past pathogen exposure could be identified by cataloging public T cell receptors. The study used immunosequencing to profile the T cell repertoires of approximately 650 subjects and linked those repertoires to cytomegalovirus serostatus. Besides the first cohort of some 670 subjects, a separate validation cohort made up of 95 to 150 different subjects was used. To predict cytomegalovirus infection status, the study brought together high-throughput TCR immunosequencing, statistical association of individual TCRs with disease status, and machine learning. In a later analysis, previously published TCR beta repertoires from 666 donors were re-analyzed and high-resolution HLA genotyping was added so that TCR occurrence patterns could be studied. Rather than drawing on any new phenotypic data, the later analysis identified candidate immune exposures from TCR beta sequences and the way those sequences occurred across donors. An earlier analysis of approximately 630 of the donors applied high-throughput TCR beta sequencing to assess whether each TCR beta V gene segment acted as functional or pseudogenic. Alongside the repertoire data, information on donor age, sex, ethnicity and CMV serostatus was compiled. In a later genetic analysis, genome-wide SNP genotypes for about three fifths of the roughly 670 donors were used, and that subset was treated as a discovery cohort. All discovery cohort repertoires had been generated using a single sequencing platform. Both class I and class II loci were covered by HLA typing, at four-digit resolution. Typing coverage differed by locus: A, B, C, DRB1 and DQB1 were typed in about 620-640 donors, DQA1 in 522, DPA1 in nearly 610, and DPB1 in roughly 450. Roughly five DR-DQ haplotypes were handled as single units for association and clustering, since linkage in the cohort was strong. On average, 235,054 unique TCR beta nucleotide sequences were sequenced per donor among about 400 genotyped donors of the cohort, with around 19% of those sequences being non-productive. The full study reports these points: Linkage disequilibrium might explain the correlated functional status among segregating V segments, but an unknown experimental factor could not be ruled out. Most CMV-associated TCR beta chains appeared to be HLA-restricted in a later analysis, and the HLA associations seemed to be driven largely by CMV exposure. This cohort had only TCR beta chains sequenced, and the lack of alpha or paired-chain data limited which features could be detected. HLA typing was unavailable for some donors at each locus, so association tests used only the typed subset. The classifier was reported to diagnose cytomegalovirus status with high specificity and sensitivity in both the original and validation cohorts. The 87-base-pair reads could not distinguish some IMGT-functional V segments, including TRBV6-2 and TRBV6-3, so those segments were excluded. In a later analysis, around 17,000 TCR beta sequences were associated with specific HLA alleles at a false discovery rate of 0.05. Several of the top co-occurrence clusters appeared to be linked to parvovirus B19, influenza, CMV and Epstein-Barr virus, according to a later analysis. In a later analysis, HLA-associated TCR beta chains were found to be more clonally expanded and to have lower generation probabilities than equally common non-associated chains. An earlier analysis of approximately 540 of the donors showed that most TCR beta V segments appeared in productive rearrangements either about 90% or about 30% of the time, which broadly matched IMGT annotations. A cluster of highly shared sequence variants was judged likely to represent a technical artifact of the sequencing pipeline. According to a later genetic analysis, donors in an Asian-associated ancestry cluster had fewer N-insertions in productive TCRs than the approximately 630-donor mean. Presence/absence analyses assumed roughly uniform sequencing depth across donors, an assumption that may not hold. A later analysis found that TCR association rates varied across HLA loci, with DRB1 alleles showing the most associated TCRs and HLA-C alleles the fewest. Most TCR sequences were seen in very few donors, while some public TCRs were found in many individuals. The study listed approximately 150 TCR beta chains as associated with cytomegalovirus. The authors suggested that the approach could potentially be extended to other disease states and immunological phenotypes. Roughly 17 rarely observed V segments, including chromosome 9 orphons, were excluded from the earlier analysis of a few hundred of the donors because counts were too low. A later genetic analysis associated a missense DCLRE1C variant with V-gene and J-gene trimming of TCR beta chains, and an independent cohort replicated the association. A further reported finding was that TCR beta sequences accurately predicted the HLA-A and HLA-B alleles for most subjects in the first cohort. Immune exposure information for the cohort was limited to CMV serostatus. In vitro tests confirmed that a few of the cytomegalovirus-associated TCR beta chains recognize cytomegalovirus antigens. Strong co-occurrence of HLA alleles, especially DR and DQ, made assigning TCR associations to individual alleles difficult.

The cohort consisted of hundreds of healthy bone marrow donors. At the time of sampling, every cohort member was nominally healthy, though immune exposures that went unrecorded were likely present. The donor tested CMV seropositive and was one of the 289 seropositive cohort members. Every donor gave a peripheral blood sample, and the peripheral blood mononuclear cells from that sample were used for TCR beta sequencing. Genomic DNA extraction from the blood cell samples was performed with the Qiagen DNeasy Blood Extraction Kit. From the cysteine through the phenylalanine, the CDR3 covers 13 amino acids. The kept DNA is CDR3 alone, 39 bases in frame from the first base. V loses 2 bases, J loses 2 bases, and the germline ends lie 9 bases apart. The germline V gene encodes CDR1 GTSNPN and CDR2 SVGIG (reference sequence). The method was the immunoSEQ multiplex PCR assay. For the multiplex PCR, a mixture combining 60 forward primers for TCR Vbeta segments and 13 reverse primers for TCR Jbeta segments was used. The CDR3 region of rearranged TCR beta genes was amplified from genomic DNA by a multiplex PCR assay. The amplified TCR beta libraries were sequenced on the Illumina HiSeq System as 87-base-pair reads. On the study's bioinformatics: In a later analysis, about 80 million unique TCR beta chains were counted across the roughly 670 repertoires, and about 10 million of these chains were shared by at least two donors. To remove PCR and sequencing errors, raw reads were error-corrected and collapsed into unique sequences using a nearest-neighbor algorithm that merged closely related sequences. V, D and J gene segments were assigned by aligning CDR3 sequences to IMGT reference sequences. For a sequence to be retained, a match of at least six nucleotides to both a V gene segment and a J gene segment was required. A rearrangement counted as productive if the CDR3 had no stop codons and remained in frame with V and J, and every other rearrangement counted as non-productive. CDR3 was defined according to IMGT convention as the region running from the second conserved V-encoded cysteine to the conserved J-encoded phenylalanine. The earlier analysis of about 570 of the donors excluded any sequence lacking an unambiguous match to a single V gene segment. In an earlier analysis of 587 of the donors, V segments were called functional above 56.7% productive rearrangements and were called segregating when the between-donor standard deviation exceeded 5%. To diagnose cytomegalovirus status from the catalog of TCR beta chain sequences, a statistical classification framework was built. In a later analysis, V and J genes were assigned by comparing TCR nucleotide sequences against IMGT/GENE-DB human TR gene sequences. In a later analysis, CDR3 sequences and most-parsimonious VDJ recombination scenarios were assigned using the TCRdist pipeline. A later analysis defined each TCR beta chain by its CDR3 amino acid sequence plus V-gene family, and excluded reads lacking a unique V-gene family. As a way to deal with suspected cross-contamination and a sequencing artifact, a later analysis dropped under 600 nucleotide sequences that were highly shared and had low generation probability. A later analysis calculated a clonal expansion index for each public chain from normalized within-repertoire ranks of inferred template counts. Generation probabilities in a later analysis came from a VDJ recombination model fitted to out-of-frame rearrangements, and those results were checked against IGoR. Hypergeometric tests were used in a later analysis to score TCR-TCR, TCR-HLA and TCR-CMV co-occurrence, with a repertoire-size bias correction applied to the TCR pairs. False discovery rates were estimated in a later analysis by permuting HLA or CMV assignments 20 times. In a later analysis, co-occurring TCRs were grouped using DBSCAN, with TCRdist sequence similarity added in when clustering inside HLA-allele-positive subsets. Repertoires with fewer than 30,000 or more than 120,000 public chains, plus five repertoires with anomalous nucleotide sharing, were excluded from co-occurrence clustering. Not all clones reach the TCRdb copy of this immuneACCESS table, which keeps in-frame sequences only. Checked studies attribute under half of the gap to unresolved V genes and leave the rest unexplained. The DNA was the basis for D and trimming; V, J and clone size are from that table. The sample contains roughly 160,000 clones, roughly 80% of them found a single time. About 11% of the sample lies in the top ten.

About this clone: Which antigen it targets is not known. Qualities for individual bases were not recorded, and no much larger clone is one base off.

The clonotype originates from a man aged 45-65 years in good health and CMV-seropositive. Sample: PBMCs. The rearrangement joined TRBV30 to TRBJ1-1; the D gene cannot be resolved reliably. Read as DNA, the sequence is TGTGCCTGGAGTTCAGGATTAAACACTGAAGCTTTCTTT. It encodes CAWSSGLNTEAFF.